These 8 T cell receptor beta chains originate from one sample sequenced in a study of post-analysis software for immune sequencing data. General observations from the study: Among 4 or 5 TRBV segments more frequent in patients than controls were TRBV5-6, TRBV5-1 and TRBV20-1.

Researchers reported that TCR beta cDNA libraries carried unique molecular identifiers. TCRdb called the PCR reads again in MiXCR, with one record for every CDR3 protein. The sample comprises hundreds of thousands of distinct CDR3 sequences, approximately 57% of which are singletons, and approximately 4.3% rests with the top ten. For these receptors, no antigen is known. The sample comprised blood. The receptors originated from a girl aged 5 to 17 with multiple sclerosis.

This CDR3 reads CASSFGQGFGYTF. CDR3 DNA: TGTGCCAGCAGTTTCGGACAGGGATTTGGCTACACCTTC. This chain connects TRBV27 to TRBJ1-2; 8 positions match TRBD1. The CDR3 runs 13 residues. Germline lookup yields CDR1 MNHEY and CDR2 SMNVEV (reference sequence). The J segment lost 7 bases and the V segment lost 3 bases, leaving 4 bases of the junction unmatched.

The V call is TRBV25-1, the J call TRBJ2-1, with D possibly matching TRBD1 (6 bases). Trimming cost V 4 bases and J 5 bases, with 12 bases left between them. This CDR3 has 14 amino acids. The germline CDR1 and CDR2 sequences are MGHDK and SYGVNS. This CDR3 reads CASSGPRQDNEQFF. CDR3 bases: TGTGCCAGCAGTGGACCGAGACAGGACAATGAGCAGTTCTTC.

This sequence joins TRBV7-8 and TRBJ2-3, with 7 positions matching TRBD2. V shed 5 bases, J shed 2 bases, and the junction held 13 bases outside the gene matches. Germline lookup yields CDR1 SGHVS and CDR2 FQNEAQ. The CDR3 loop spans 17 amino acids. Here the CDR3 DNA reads TGTGCCAGCAGCCACGTGGCCGGGCTAGCGGACACAGATACGCAGTATTTT. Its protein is CASSHVAGLADTDTQYF.

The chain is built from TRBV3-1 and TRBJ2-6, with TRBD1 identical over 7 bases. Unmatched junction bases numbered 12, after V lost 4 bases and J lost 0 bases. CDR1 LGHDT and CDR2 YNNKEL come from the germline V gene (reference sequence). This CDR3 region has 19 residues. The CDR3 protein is CASSPTYWDSFSGANVLTF. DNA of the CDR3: TGTGCCAGCAGCCCCACCTACTGGGACAGCTTCTCTGGGGCCAACGTCCTGACTTTC.

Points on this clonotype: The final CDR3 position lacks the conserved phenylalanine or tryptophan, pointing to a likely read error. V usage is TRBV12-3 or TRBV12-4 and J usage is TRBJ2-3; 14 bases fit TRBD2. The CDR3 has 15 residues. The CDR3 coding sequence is TGTGCCAGTACACGGGGACTAGCGGGAGCAGATGCGCAGTATTCT. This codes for CASTRGLAGADAQYS.

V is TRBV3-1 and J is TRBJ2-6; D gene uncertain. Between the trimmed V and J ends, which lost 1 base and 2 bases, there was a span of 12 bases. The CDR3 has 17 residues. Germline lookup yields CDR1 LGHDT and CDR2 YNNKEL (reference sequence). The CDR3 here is CASSQALQSPGANVLTF. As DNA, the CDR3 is TGTGCCAGCAGCCAAGCCCTACAGTCCCCTGGGGCCAACGTCCTGACTTTC.

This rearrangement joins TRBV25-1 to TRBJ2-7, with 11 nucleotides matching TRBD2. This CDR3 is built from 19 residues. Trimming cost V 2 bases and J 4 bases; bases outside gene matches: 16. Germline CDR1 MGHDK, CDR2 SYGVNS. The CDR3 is CASSERGLAGGPLVYEQYF. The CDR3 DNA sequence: TGTGCCAGCAGTGAACGGGGGCTAGCGGGAGGACCGTTGGTATACGAGCAGTACTTC.

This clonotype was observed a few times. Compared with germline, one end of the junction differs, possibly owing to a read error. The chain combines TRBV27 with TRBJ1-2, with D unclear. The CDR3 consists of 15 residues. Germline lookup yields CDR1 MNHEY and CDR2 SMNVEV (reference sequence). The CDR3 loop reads CASSFYSGSDYGYTF. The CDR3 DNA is TGTGCCAGCAGTTTTTACTCAGGATCCGACTATGGTTACACCTTC.